Below are 26 T cell receptor beta chains sequenced from a single sample in a study of beta chain features in type 1 diabetes. The investigators reverse transcribed all of the isolated RNA, so they sequenced expressed TCRB transcripts. Sequencing used immunoSEQ multiplex PCR; TCRdb keeps in-frame clones, though not all of them. The data contain about 160,000 clones, 7.5% to 8.5% of them singletons. These receptors have no identified antigens. Study-level points and caveats: Across all four CD4+ subsets, people with type 1 diabetes showed modestly shorter TCRB CDR3s.

Sequencing was done on a sample of central memory CD4+ T cells from blood. Source of these receptors: a young man with type 1 diabetes.

This rearrangement joins TRBV7-9 to TRBJ1-1; TRBD1 is a possible D gene (5 bases). This CDR3 has 13 residues. The ends were cut back, 0 bases at V and 8 bases at J, with 10 bases in the middle. The germline V gene encodes CDR1 SEHNR and CDR2 FQNEAQ (reference sequence). CDR3 DNA sequence: TGTGCCAGCAGCTTAGCAGGGCGGGGGGAAGCTTTCTTT. Encoded protein: CASSLAGRGEAFF.

As to this clone: The same CDR3 also results from other DNA sequences found in this sample. The chain combines TRBV30 with TRBJ2-5, with 8 positions matching TRBD2. V dropped 3 bases and J dropped 5; count of bases not matched to a gene: 2. CDR3 length: 12 amino acids. In germline, CDR1 is GTSNPN, CDR2 SVGIG (reference sequence). The CDR3, as DNA: TGTGCCTGGAGGCGGGAGGTGGAGACCCAGTACTTC. Translation: CAWRREVETQYF.

J is TRBJ2-7 and V is TRBV5-7, with a possible D match to TRBD1 (6 bases). TRBV5-7 counts as an open reading frame of uncertain function. V was pared by 6 bases and J by 2 bases, with 18 bases between. This CDR3 comprises 15 residues. This CDR3 reads CASTHLETGPYEQYF. In DNA form, the CDR3 reads TGTGCCAGCACCCACCTCGAGACAGGTCCCTACGAGCAGTACTTC.

The V call is TRBV5-1, the J call TRBJ2-1; 8 positions agree with TRBD2. Germline values: CDR1 SGHRS, CDR2 YFSETQ. The length of the CDR3 is 12 residues. V was clipped by 4 bases and J by 10 bases; unmatched bases: 4. In DNA form, the CDR3 reads TGCGCCAGCAGCGTTAGCGGGAACGAGCAGTTCTTC. Its protein product is CASSVSGNEQFF.

This clone was seen only a few times. The sample carries other DNA sequences with the same CDR3. V is TRBV19 and J is TRBJ2-5, with a tentative D call TRBD1 (5 bases). The germline gives CDR1 LNHDA, CDR2 SQIVND (reference sequence). The germline V and J ends were trimmed by 3 bases and 5 bases, with 10 bases remaining between them. The CDR3 covers 13 residues. In DNA form, the CDR3 reads TGTGCCAGTAGTATCGGCAGGGCCGAGACCCAGTACTTC. This gives the protein CASSIGRAETQYF.

The rearrangement joins TRBV4-2 to TRBJ2-7, with TRBD2 matching 11 bases. Germline assignment: CDR1 LGHNA and CDR2 YNFKEQ. CDR3 size: 16 residues. V shed 0 bases, J shed 4 bases, and the junction held 5 bases outside the gene matches. The CDR3 here is CASSQEGLAGGYEQYF. The CDR3 region has the DNA TGTGCCAGCAGCCAAGAAGGGCTAGCGGGAGGATACGAGCAGTACTTC.

This clone was recorded once. The gene calls are TRBV28 and TRBJ1-2; D is perhaps TRBD1 (6 bases). CDR1 and CDR2 (germline): MDHEN, SYDVKM. Trimming left V 2 bases short and J 5 bases short, with 6 bases between. CDR3 length: 12 amino acids. CDR3 in DNA: TGTGCCAGCAGTTTAACAGGGTATGGCTACACCTTC. It translates to CASSLTGYGYTF.

J is TRBJ1-4 and V is TRBV9; D perhaps matches TRBD1 (5 bases). V was pared by 0 bases and J by 6 bases, with 12 bases between. The germline CDR1 and CDR2 sequences are SGDLS and YYNGEE. CDR3 length equals 15 residues. This CDR3 is CASSVDGGKDEKLFF. The CDR3 bases are TGTGCCAGCAGCGTAGATGGGGGGAAGGATGAAAAACTGTTTTTT.

V and J are TRBV9 and TRBJ2-2; D possibly corresponds to TRBD2 (6 bases). Trimming removed 4 bases at V and 4 bases at J, with 11 bases between. This CDR3 region has 14 residues. CDR1 and CDR2 from the germline V gene are SGDLS and YYNGEE. The CDR3 reads CASSLGAGTGELFF. For the CDR3, the DNA is TGTGCCAGCAGCTTGGGAGCGGGCACCGGGGAGCTGTTTTTT.

The rearrangement links TRBV18 to TRBJ2-7; D gene uncertain. The CDR3 runs to 18 residues. Germline CDR1 is KGHSH and CDR2 is LQKENI. Trimming stripped 0 bases from V and 4 bases from J, with 22 bases between. The CDR3 bases are TGTGCCAGCTCACCACCCAAGGTGAGACCTGACTTTTTTTACGAGCAGTACTTC. Amino acids: CASSPPKVRPDFFYEQYF.

This clone was seen only a few times. The rearrangement uses TRBV18 and TRBJ1-1; the D gene is possibly TRBD1 (5 bases). There are 13 residues in the CDR3. The V end lost 7 bases, the J end lost 3 bases, and 12 bases lay between the germline ends. The V gene's germline CDR1 is KGHSH and CDR2 LQKENI. The CDR3, as DNA: TGTGCCAGCTTGCTGACAGCAGACACTGAAGCTTTCTTT. Translated, it gives CASLLTADTEAFF.

This clone showed up just a few times. The gene calls are TRBV5-1 and TRBJ2-2; 7 bases map to TRBD1. The ends lost 4 bases at V and 6 bases at J; junction bases unmatched: 12. The CDR3 contains 16 residues. Germline V gene data show CDR1 as SGHRS and CDR2 as YFSETQ. The CDR3 loop is CASSGRRTGDSGELFF. In nucleotides, the CDR3 is TGCGCCAGCAGCGGCAGAAGGACAGGTGATTCCGGGGAGCTGTTTTTT.

This clone was detected a few times. Sequence at one end of the junction differs from germline and may be a read error. The chain combines TRBV5-4 with TRBJ2-7; D perhaps matches TRBD2 (6 bases). The germline gives CDR1 SGHNT, CDR2 YYREEE (reference sequence). The CDR3 covers 15 residues. CDR3 in amino acids: CASSQDAGGAYEQYF. The CDR3 DNA reads TGCGCCAGCAGCCAAGATGCCGGGGGAGCCTACGAGCAGTACTTC.

The gene calls are TRBV4-2 and TRBJ2-7; D is unresolved. The CDR3 extends over 15 amino acids. CDR1 is LGHNA, CDR2 YNFKEQ, per germline. V was clipped by 0 bases and J by 2 bases, with 11 bases between them. The CDR3 DNA follows: TGTGCCAGCAGCCAAGAAAACGACAAAGCCTACGAGCAGTACTTC. Translating gives CASSQENDKAYEQYF.

The chain couples TRBV5-1 to TRBJ1-4; 12 bases are shared with TRBD1. The V gene's germline CDR1 is SGHRS and CDR2 YFSETQ. J lost 8 bases, V lost 3 bases, and 5 bases had no gene match. CDR3 length: 15 residues. CDR3 sequence: CASSSSGTGGEKLFF. In nucleotides, the CDR3 is TGCGCCAGCAGCTCGTCCGGGACAGGGGGCGAAAAACTGTTTTTT.

This clone was found a few times. The chain employs TRBV21-1 and TRBJ2-7; the D call of TRBD1 is as the table states it, not checked on the DNA. TRBV21-1 is a listed pseudogene. The CDR3 is made up of 13 amino acids. CDR3 nucleotide sequence: TGTGCCAGCAGGGGGCAGAGCTCCTACGAGCAGTACTTC. Translation gives CASRGQSSYEQYF.

The V and J genes are TRBV7-9 and TRBJ2-1, with 8 bases lining up with TRBD2. Germline trimming cut 8 bases from V and 2 bases from J; bases unmatched to any gene: 8. Germline assignment: CDR1 SEHNR and CDR2 FQNEAQ (reference sequence). The CDR3 runs 15 residues. The CDR3 spells CASSEVSGAYNEQFF. The CDR3 nucleotides are TGTGCCAGCTCAGAGGTTAGCGGGGCCTACAATGAGCAGTTCTTC.

The chain is built from TRBV11-2 and TRBJ2-1, with 12 bases aligning to TRBD1. This CDR3 spans 15 amino acids. Trimming took 1 base from V and 8 from J; bases not matched to a gene: 3. The germline V gene has CDR1 SGHAT and CDR2 FQNNGV. This CDR3 reads CASSLGGQGADEQFF. In DNA form, the CDR3 reads TGTGCCAGCAGCTTAGGGGGACAGGGGGCAGATGAGCAGTTCTTC.

This clone has only a few counts. This chain links TRBV11-2 with TRBJ1-1; D remains ambiguous. Trimming took off 1 base at V and 3 bases at J, with 9 bases between the two ends. CDR1 SGHAT and CDR2 FQNNGV come from the germline V gene. The CDR3 has 14 amino acids. CDR3 bases: TGTGCCAGCAGCTTAGGCGGAGGGTACACTGAAGCTTTCTTT. Its protein is CASSLGGGYTEAFF.

The chain combines TRBV29-1 with TRBJ2-1; 10 nucleotides match TRBD2. Germline V gene lookup returns CDR1 SQVTM and CDR2 ANQGSEA. With 2 bases clipped from V and 9 bases from J, the junction kept 16 bases outside the gene matches. The CDR3 consists of 17 residues. CDR3 amino acids: CSVENSGTSGVRGEQFF. CDR3 nucleotides: TGCAGCGTTGAAAATAGTGGAACTAGCGGGGTCCGGGGTGAGCAGTTCTTC.

The chain employs TRBV5-6 and TRBJ1-2; 8 positions agree with TRBD1. The germline V gene has CDR1 SGHDT and CDR2 YYEEEE. The CDR3 runs 15 residues. V shed 4 bases and J 8 bases; nucleotides not matched to a gene: 13. CDR3 region: CASSGAITGGGGYTF. The CDR3, as DNA: TGTGCCAGCAGCGGGGCAATAACAGGGGGAGGCGGCTACACCTTC.

This clone was seen a few times. The chain combines TRBV15 with TRBJ1-2; D not certain. V lost 3 bases, J lost 4 bases, and 15 bases lay in between. CDR3 length: 15 amino acids. The V gene's germline CDR1 is LNHNV and CDR2 YYDKDF (reference sequence). This CDR3 reads CATSREGPSFYGYTF. The CDR3 DNA is TGTGCCACCAGCAGGGAAGGGCCTAGCTTCTATGGCTACACCTTC.

A few counts support this clone. The chain recombines TRBV5-4 with TRBJ1-1; D is possibly TRBD1 (6 bases). CDR1 and CDR2 (germline): SGHNT, YYREEE (reference sequence). The ends were cut back, 2 bases at V and 0 bases at J, with 20 bases in the middle. The CDR3 is made up of 18 amino acids. CDR3 in amino acids: CASSFSWGRAFLNTEAFF. DNA for the CDR3: TGTGCCAGCAGCTTTAGTTGGGGGCGGGCCTTCCTGAACACTGAAGCTTTCTTT.

The chain couples TRBV27 to TRBJ1-2; a weak D match, TRBD1 (6 bases). Trimming took 0 bases from V and 8 from J, leaving 10 bases between them. This CDR3 has 13 residues. Germline CDR1 reads MNHEY; CDR2 reads SMNVEV (reference sequence). The CDR3 region is CASSLSQGLGYTF. The CDR3 DNA reads TGTGCCAGCAGTTTATCACAGGGTTTGGGCTACACCTTC.

This chain uses TRBV2 with TRBJ1-5; the match to TRBD1 covers 7 bases. CDR1 SNHLY and CDR2 FYNNEI come from the germline V gene. This CDR3 comprises 15 residues. V shed 5 bases and J 1 base; nucleotides not matched to a gene: 5. Here the CDR3 DNA reads TGTGCCAGCAGTAAGGAGGGGGCAAGCAATCAGCCCCAGCATTTT. It specifies CASSKEGASNQPQHF.

The rearrangement uses TRBV7-9 and TRBJ2-5, with D possibly matching TRBD2 (6 bases). CDR3 length equals 12 residues. The V gene lost 5 bases and the J gene lost 8 bases, with 12 bases spanning the gap. Per germline, CDR1 SEHNR and CDR2 FQNEAQ (reference sequence). The CDR3 DNA follows: TGTGCCAGCAGCCGGGGGATTGAAACCCAGTACTTC. This codes for CASSRGIETQYF.